This TCR beta chain was retrieved from a study of T cells after yellow fever vaccination. V was clipped by 4 bases and J by 7 bases; unmatched bases: 9. This CDR3 is built from 14 residues. Germline CDR1 is LGHDT and CDR2 is YNNKEL (reference sequence). Findings of the study overall: Repertoires obtained by FACS sorting could include abundant clonotypes that entered as contaminants from the bulk population. Although the secondary response was weaker, it peaked faster, at day 5 versus 15.

Concerning this clonotype: Antigen specificity is unknown.

One entry per CDR3 protein, called by TCRdb with MiXCR from the 5' RACE reads. Of some 600,000 distinct CDR3 sequences in the sample, roughly a sixth are singletons; the top ten hold roughly a sixth. Sequences were derived from PBMCs, sampled around 5 days after the first yellow fever vaccination. This sequence joins TRBV3-1 and TRBJ2-7, with 8 positions matching TRBD2. The source is a man between 18 and 35 years old who received the YFV17D yellow fever vaccine. The CDR3 nucleotides are TGTGCCAGCAGCCCCAGCGGGGGTACGGGGGAGCAGTACTTC. Translating gives CASSPSGGTGEQYF.